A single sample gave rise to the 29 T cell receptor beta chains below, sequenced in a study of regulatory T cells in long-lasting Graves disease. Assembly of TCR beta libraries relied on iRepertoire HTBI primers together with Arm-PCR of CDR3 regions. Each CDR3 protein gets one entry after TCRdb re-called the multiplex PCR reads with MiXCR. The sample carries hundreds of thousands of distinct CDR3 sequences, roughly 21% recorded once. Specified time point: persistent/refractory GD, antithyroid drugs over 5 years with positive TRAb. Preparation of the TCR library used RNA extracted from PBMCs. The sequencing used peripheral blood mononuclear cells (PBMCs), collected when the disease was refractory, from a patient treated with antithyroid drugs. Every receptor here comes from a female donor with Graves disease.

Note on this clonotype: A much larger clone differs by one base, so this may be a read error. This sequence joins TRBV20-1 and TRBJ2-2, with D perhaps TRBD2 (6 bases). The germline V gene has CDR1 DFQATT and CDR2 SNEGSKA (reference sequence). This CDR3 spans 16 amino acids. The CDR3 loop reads CSARDYQRVNTRELFF. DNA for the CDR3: TGCAGTGCTAGAGATTACCAGCGGGTGAACACCAGGGAGCTGTTTTTT.

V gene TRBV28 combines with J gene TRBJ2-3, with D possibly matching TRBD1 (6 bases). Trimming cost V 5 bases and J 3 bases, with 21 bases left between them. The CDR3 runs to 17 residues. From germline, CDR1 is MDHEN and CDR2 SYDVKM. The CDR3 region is CASSTTNRAFKTDTQYF. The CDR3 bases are TGTGCCAGCAGTACGACCAACAGGGCGTTTAAGACAGATACGCAGTATTTT.

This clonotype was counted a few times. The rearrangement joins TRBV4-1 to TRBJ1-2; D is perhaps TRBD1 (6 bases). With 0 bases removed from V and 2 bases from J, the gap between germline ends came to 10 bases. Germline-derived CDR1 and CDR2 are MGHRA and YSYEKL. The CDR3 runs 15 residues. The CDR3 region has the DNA TGCGCCAGCAGCCAAGATGGACAGCGGAACTATGGCTACACCTTC. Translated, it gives CASSQDGQRNYGYTF.

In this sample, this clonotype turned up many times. CDR3 DNA: TGTGCCAGCAGTCAGGGTCTGGAGACCCAGTACTTC. Translated: CASSQGLETQYF. The rearrangement joins TRBV2 to TRBJ2-5; tentatively, D is TRBD1 (5 bases). This CDR3 has 12 residues. V gave up 5 bases and J gave up 5 bases, with 9 bases separating them. In germline, CDR1 is SNHLY, CDR2 FYNNEI.

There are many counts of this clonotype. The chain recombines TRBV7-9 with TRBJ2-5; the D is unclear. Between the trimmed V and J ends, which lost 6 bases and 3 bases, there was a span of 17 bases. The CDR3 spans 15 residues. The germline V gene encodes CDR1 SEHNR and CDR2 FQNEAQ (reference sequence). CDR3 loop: CASSIRRQRKETQYF. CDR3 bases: TGTGCCAGCAGTATTAGAAGGCAGCGAAAAGAGACCCAGTACTTC.

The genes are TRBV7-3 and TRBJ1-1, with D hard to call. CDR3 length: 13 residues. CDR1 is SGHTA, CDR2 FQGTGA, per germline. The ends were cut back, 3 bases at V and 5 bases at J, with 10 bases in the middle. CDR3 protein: CASSLQPGTEAFF. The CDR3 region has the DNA TGTGCCAGCAGCTTGCAACCGGGAACTGAAGCTTTCTTT.

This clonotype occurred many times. The CDR3 DNA reads TGTGCCAGCAGAAAGGAGACCCAGTACTTC. It translates to CASRKETQYF. The chain recombines TRBV28 with TRBJ2-5; D uncertain. CDR1 and CDR2 (germline): MDHEN, SYDVKM. The CDR3 consists of 10 residues. V gave up 6 bases and J gave up 5 bases, with 4 bases separating them.

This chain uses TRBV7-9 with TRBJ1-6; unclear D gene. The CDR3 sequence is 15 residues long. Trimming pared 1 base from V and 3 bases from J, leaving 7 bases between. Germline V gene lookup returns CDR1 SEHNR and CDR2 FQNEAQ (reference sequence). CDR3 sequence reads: CASSLEHSYNSPLHF. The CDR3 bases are TGTGCCAGCAGCTTAGAGCACAGCTATAATTCACCCCTCCACTTT.

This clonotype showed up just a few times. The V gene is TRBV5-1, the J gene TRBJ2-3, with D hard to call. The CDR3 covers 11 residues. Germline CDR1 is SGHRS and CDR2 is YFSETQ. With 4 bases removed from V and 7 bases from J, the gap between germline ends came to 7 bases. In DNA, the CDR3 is TGCGCCAGCAGCCGGGTAAATACGCAGTATTTT. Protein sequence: CASSRVNTQYF.

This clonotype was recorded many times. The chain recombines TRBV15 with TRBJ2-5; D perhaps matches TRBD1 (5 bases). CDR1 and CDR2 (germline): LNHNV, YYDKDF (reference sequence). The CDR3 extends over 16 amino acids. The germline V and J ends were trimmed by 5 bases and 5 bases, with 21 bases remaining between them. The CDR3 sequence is CATSPREGRGVETQYF. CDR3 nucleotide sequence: TGTGCCACCAGCCCCAGGGAAGGCCGAGGAGTGGAGACCCAGTACTTC.

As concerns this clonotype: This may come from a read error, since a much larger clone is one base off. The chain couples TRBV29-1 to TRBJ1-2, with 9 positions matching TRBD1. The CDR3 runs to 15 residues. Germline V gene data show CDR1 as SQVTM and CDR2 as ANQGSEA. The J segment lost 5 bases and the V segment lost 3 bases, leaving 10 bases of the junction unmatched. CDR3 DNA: TGCAGCGTTGACGCCGGGACAGGGAAGGAGTATGGCTACACCTTC. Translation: CSVDAGTGKEYGYTF.

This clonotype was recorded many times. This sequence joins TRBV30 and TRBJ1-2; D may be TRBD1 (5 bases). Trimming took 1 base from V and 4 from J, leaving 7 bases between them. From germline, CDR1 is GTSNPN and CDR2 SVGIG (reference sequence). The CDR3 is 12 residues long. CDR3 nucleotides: TGTGCCTGGAGTGGGGGGGGCTATGGCTACACCTTC. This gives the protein CAWSGGGYGYTF.

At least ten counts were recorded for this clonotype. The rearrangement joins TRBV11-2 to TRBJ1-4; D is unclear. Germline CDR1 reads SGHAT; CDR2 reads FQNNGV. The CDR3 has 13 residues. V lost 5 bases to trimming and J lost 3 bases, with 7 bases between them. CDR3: CASSLPPNEKLFF. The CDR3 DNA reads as TGTGCCAGCAGCCTCCCCCCTAATGAAAAACTGTTTTTT. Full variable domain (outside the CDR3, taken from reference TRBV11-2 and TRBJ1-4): EAGVAQSPRYKIIEKRQSVAFWCNPISGHATLYWYQQILGQGPKLLIQFQNNGVVDDSQLPKDRFSAERLKGVDSTLKIQPAKLEDSAVYLCASSLPPNEKLFFGSGTQLSVL.

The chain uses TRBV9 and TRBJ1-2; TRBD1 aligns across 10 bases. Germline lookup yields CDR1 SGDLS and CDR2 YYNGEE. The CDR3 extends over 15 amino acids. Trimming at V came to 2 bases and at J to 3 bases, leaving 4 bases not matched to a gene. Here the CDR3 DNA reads TGTGCCAGCAGCGTTACCGGGACAGGGGACTATGGCTACACCTTC. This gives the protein CASSVTGTGDYGYTF. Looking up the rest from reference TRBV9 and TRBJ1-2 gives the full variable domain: DSGVTQTPKHLITATGQRVTLRCSPRSGDLSVYWYQQSLDQGLQFLIQYYNGEERAKGNILERFSAQQFPDLHSELNLSSLELGDSALYFCASSVTGTGDYGYTFGSGTRLTVV.

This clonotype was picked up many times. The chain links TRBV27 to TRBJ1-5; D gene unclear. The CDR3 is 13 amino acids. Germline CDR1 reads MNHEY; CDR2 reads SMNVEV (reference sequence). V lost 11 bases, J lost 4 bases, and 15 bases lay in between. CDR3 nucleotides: TGTGCCGCCGGCGGGCCGAGTAATCAGCCCCAGCATTTT. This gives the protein CAAGGPSNQPQHF.

CDR3 protein: CASGLVIGRETINEQFF. CDR3 bases: TGTGCTAGTGGTTTGGTTATCGGGCGGGAGACTATTAATGAGCAGTTCTTC. This chain connects TRBV12-5 to TRBJ2-1; 7 bases fit TRBD2. CDR1 and CDR2 from the germline V gene are LGHNT and FRNRAP. Trimming removed 0 bases from V and 7 bases from J; junction bases left unmatched: 12. The CDR3 is made up of 17 amino acids.

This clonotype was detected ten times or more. The CDR3 spells CASSPHQRGNQPQHF. CDR3 coding DNA: TGTGCCAGCAGTCCGCATCAAAGGGGCAATCAGCCCCAGCATTTT. V gene TRBV12-3 or TRBV12-4 combines with J gene TRBJ1-5; D uncertain. Trimming shortened V by 5 bases and J by 2 bases, and 13 bases separated the two germline ends. This CDR3 region has 15 residues.

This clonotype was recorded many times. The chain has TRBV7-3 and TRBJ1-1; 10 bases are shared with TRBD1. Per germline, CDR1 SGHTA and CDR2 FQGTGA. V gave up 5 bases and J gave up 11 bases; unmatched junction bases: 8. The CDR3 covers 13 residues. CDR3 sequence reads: CASSSSGTGVAFF. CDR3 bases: TGTGCCAGCAGCAGTTCCGGGACAGGGGTCGCTTTCTTT.

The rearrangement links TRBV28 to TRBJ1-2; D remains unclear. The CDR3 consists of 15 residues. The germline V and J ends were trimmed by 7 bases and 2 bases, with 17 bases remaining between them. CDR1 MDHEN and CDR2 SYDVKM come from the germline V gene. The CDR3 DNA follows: TGTGCCAGCACCCTGGACCCCAGATTGAACTATGGCTACACCTTC. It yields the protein CASTLDPRLNYGYTF.

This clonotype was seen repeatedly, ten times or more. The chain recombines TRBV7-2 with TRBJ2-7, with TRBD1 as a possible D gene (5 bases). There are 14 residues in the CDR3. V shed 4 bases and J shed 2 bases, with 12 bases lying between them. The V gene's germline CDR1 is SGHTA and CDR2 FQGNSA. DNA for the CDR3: TGTGCCAGCAGCTGGGGTACAGGAACCTACGAGCAGTACTTC. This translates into CASSWGTGTYEQYF. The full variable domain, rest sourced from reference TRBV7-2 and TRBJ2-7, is GAGVSQSPSNKVTEKGKDVELRCDPISGHTALYWYRQSLGQGLEFLIYFQGNSAPDKSGLPSDRFSAERTGGSVSTLTIQRTQQEDSAVYLCASSWGTGTYEQYFGPGTRLTVT.

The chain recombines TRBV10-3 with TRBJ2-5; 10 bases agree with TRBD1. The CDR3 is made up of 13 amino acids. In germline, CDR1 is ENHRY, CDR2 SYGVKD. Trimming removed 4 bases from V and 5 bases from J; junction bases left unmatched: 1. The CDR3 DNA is TGTGCCATCAGTGGGGGACAGGGGGAGACCCAGTACTTC. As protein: CAISGGQGETQYF.

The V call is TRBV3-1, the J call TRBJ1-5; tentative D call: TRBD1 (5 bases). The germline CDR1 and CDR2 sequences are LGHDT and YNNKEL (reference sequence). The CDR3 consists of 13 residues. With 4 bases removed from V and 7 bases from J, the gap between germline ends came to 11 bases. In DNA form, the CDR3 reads TGTGCCAGCAGCCGAGGAGGGGACCAGCCCCAGCATTTT. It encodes CASSRGGDQPQHF.

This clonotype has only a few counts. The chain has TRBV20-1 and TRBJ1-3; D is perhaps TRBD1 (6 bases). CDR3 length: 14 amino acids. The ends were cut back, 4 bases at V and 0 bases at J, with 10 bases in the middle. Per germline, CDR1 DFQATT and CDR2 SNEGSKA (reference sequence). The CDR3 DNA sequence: TGCAGTGCTACGGACAGCCGCTCTGGAAACACCATATATTTT. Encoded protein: CSATDSRSGNTIYF.

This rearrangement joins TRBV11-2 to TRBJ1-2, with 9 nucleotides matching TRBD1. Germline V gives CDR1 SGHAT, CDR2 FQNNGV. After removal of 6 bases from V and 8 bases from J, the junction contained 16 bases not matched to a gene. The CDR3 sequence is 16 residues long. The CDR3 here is CASSKALGQGREGYTF. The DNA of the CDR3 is TGTGCCAGCAGTAAAGCCTTGGGACAGGGCCGGGAAGGCTACACCTTC.

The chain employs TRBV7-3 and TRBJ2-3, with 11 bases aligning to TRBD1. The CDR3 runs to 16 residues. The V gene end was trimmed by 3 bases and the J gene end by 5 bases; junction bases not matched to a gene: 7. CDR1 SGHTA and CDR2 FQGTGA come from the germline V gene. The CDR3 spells CASSFGQGASVDTQYF. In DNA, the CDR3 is TGTGCCAGCAGCTTTGGACAGGGGGCGTCGGTAGATACGCAGTATTTT.

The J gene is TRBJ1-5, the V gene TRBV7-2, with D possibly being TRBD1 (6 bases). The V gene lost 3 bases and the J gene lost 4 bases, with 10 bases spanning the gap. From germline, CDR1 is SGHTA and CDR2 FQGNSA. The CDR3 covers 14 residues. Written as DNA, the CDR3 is TGTGCCAGCAGCTTGATGGACAGAAATCAGCCCCAGCATTTT. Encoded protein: CASSLMDRNQPQHF. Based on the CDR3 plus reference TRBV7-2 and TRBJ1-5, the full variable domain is GAGVSQSPSNKVTEKGKDVELRCDPISGHTALYWYRQSLGQGLEFLIYFQGNSAPDKSGLPSDRFSAERTGGSVSTLTIQRTQQEDSAVYLCASSLMDRNQPQHFGDGTRLSIL.

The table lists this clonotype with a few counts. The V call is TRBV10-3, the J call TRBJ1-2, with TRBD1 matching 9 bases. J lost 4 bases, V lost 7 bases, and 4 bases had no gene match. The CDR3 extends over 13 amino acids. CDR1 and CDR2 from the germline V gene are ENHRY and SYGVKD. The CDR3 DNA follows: TGTGCCATCACCGAGGACAGGGGCTATGGCTACACCTTC. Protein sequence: CAITEDRGYGYTF.

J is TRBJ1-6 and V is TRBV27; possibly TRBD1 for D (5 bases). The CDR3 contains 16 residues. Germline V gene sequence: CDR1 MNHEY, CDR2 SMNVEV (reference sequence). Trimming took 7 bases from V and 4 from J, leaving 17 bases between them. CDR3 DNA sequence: TGTGCCAGCACCCGGGACCCAAGGCGATATAATTCACCCCTCCACTTT. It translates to CASTRDPRRYNSPLHF.

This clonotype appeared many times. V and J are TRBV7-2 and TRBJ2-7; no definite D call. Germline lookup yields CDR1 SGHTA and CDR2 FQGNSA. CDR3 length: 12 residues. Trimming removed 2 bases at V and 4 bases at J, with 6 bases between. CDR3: CASSLNRYEQYF. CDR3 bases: TGTGCCAGCAGCTTAAATCGGTACGAGCAGTACTTC.